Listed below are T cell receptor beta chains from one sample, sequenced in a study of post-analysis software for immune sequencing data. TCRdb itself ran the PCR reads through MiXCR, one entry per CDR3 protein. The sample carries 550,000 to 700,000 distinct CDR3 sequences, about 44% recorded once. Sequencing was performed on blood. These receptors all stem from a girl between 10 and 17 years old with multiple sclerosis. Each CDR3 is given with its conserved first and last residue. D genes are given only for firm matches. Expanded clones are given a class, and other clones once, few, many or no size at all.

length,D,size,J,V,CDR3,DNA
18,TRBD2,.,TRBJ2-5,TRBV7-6,CASSQSLAGGIGQETQYF,TGTGCCAGCAGCCAGTCGCTAGCGGGGGGGATAGGGCAAGAGACCCAGTACTTC
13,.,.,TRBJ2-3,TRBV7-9,CASSLDHPDTQYF,TGTGCCAGCAGCTTAGACCATCCAGATACGCAGTATTTT
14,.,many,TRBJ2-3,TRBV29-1,CSVGLSGIKDTQYF,TGCAGCGTAGGGTTGTCAGGAATCAAAGATACGCAGTATTTT
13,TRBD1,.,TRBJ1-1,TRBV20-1,CSAVAGGLPEAFF,TGCAGTGCTGTCGCAGGGGGCTTGCCTGAAGCTTTCTTT
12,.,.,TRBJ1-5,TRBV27,CASGRGYQPQHF,TGTGCCAGTGGACGGGGGTACCAGCCCCAGCATTTT
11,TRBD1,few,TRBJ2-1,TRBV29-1,CSVGQGDEQFF,TGCAGCGTTGGACAGGGCGATGAGCAGTTCTTC
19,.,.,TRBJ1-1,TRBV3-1,CASSRPGARGRATDTEAFF,TGTGCCAGCAGCCGACCCGGCGCACGGGGGAGGGCCACGGACACTGAAGCTTTCTTT
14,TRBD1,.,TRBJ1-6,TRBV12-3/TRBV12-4,CASSLTGWESPLHF,TGTGCCAGCAGCCTGACAGGGTGGGAATCACCCCTCCACTTT
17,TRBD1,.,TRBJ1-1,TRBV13,CASSSVSSTGTNTEAFF,TGTGCCAGCAGCTCCGTATCTTCGACAGGGACGAACACTGAAGCTTTCTTT
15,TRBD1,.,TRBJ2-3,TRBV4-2,CASSPQRQGANTQYF,TGTGCCAGCAGCCCCCAGCGGCAGGGGGCGAATACGCAGTATTTT
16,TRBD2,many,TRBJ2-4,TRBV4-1,CASSQDRAGGPDIQYF,TGCGCCAGCAGCCAAGATCGTGCGGGAGGGCCAGACATTCAGTACTTC
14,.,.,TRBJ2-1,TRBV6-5,CASSGGQNYNEQFF,TGTGCCAGCAGCGGGGGACAGAACTACAATGAGCAGTTCTTC